This T cell receptor (beta chain) was documented in a study of cytomegalovirus exposure and HLA in healthy donors. This clone was recorded only once. From germline, CDR1 is LNHDA and CDR2 SQIVND (reference sequence). The CDR3 sequence is 14 residues long. V shed 5 bases, J shed 5 bases, and the junction held 8 bases outside the gene matches. PCR used 60 Vbeta primers and 13 Jbeta primers. Only in-frame clones appear in the TCRdb table, and some are missing; sequencing was by immunoSEQ multiplex PCR. The table records 75,000 to 85,000 clones, around three quarters of them present only once. This chain links TRBV19 with TRBJ2-7; 8 nucleotides align to TRBD2. This TCR came from a male donor in good health and CMV-seronegative. The sample comprised PBMCs. In DNA form, the CDR3 reads TGTGCCAGTAGTGTCGCAGCGGGAGTGGACGAGCAGTACTTC. Translating gives CASSVAAGVDEQYF.